Below, 32 T cell receptor beta chains from the same sample are listed, as sequenced in a study of neurological immune-mediated disorders. TCRdb re-called the 5' RACE reads with MiXCR, one entry per CDR3 protein. This sample has about 50,000 distinct CDR3 sequences; 10% occur once, and the top ten carry approximately 5%. Sequencing used PBMCs. The receptors come from a man aged 65 to 85 with HTLV-1-associated myelopathy (HAM/TSP).

This clonotype occurred many times. The rearrangement uses TRBV5-1 and TRBJ1-4; no definite D call. The CDR3 spans 15 residues. The germline CDR1 and CDR2 sequences are SGHRS and YFSETQ. V was shortened by 0 bases and J by 0 bases, with 6 bases between the two germline ends. The CDR3 here is CASSLVATTNEKLFF. The CDR3 DNA follows: TGCGCCAGCAGCTTGGTGGCTACAACTAATGAAAAACTGTTTTTT.

This clonotype was recorded at least ten times. This chain links TRBV12-3 or TRBV12-4 with TRBJ2-2, with 9 bases identical to TRBD2. The CDR3 contains 16 residues. V trimming: 8 bases; J trimming: 5 bases; junction bases outside the gene matches: 12. The CDR3 DNA sequence: TGTGCCAGCGGCCCATCAGCGGGAGGTTGGACCGGGGAGCTGTTTTTT. Its protein is CASGPSAGGWTGELFF.

This clonotype came up many times. The chain joins TRBV7-9 to TRBJ2-2; D ambiguous. The V gene's germline CDR1 is SEHNR and CDR2 FQNEAQ (reference sequence). The CDR3 runs 13 residues. V was trimmed by 6 bases and J by 1 base, leaving 6 bases between them. The CDR3 DNA follows: TGTGCCAGCAGATCACTGAACACCGGGGAGCTGTTTTTT. Translating gives CASRSLNTGELFF.

The sample holds many counts of this clonotype. The chain employs TRBV6-5 and TRBJ2-5, with TRBD2 matching 11 bases. CDR1 is MNHEY and CDR2 is SVGAGI in the germline V gene. The CDR3 is 15 amino acids. The trim removed 2 bases at V and 5 bases at J, leaving 4 bases unmatched. In DNA, the CDR3 is TGTGCCAGCAGTTACGCTAGCGGGAGGAAGGAGACCCAGTACTTC. Protein: CASSYASGRKETQYF.

This clonotype was observed at least ten times. CDR3 bases: TGTGCCAGCAGCGTCCGAAGGGCGTCCTATAATTCACCCCTCCACTTT. The encoded protein is CASSVRRASYNSPLHF. V and J are TRBV7-2 and TRBJ1-6, with D unresolved. V was cut by 5 bases and J by 1 base, with 12 bases left in between. The CDR3 has 16 residues. Germline values: CDR1 SGHTA, CDR2 FQGNSA.

This clonotype has a count of ten or more. The chain combines TRBV20-1 with TRBJ2-1, with D possibly matching TRBD2 (5 bases). V was shortened by 6 bases and J by 10 bases, with 16 bases between the two germline ends. CDR3 length: 12 residues. Germline V gene data show CDR1 as DFQATT and CDR2 as SNEGSKA (reference sequence). For the CDR3, the DNA is TGCAGTGCAACTAGTGCAACGGAGGAGCAGTTCTTC. Protein: CSATSATEEQFF.

This clonotype appeared many times. V usage is TRBV4-1 and J usage is TRBJ1-3; 7 nucleotides match TRBD1. The V segment lost 4 bases and the J segment 7 bases; nucleotides outside the gene matches: 10. The CDR3 is 15 amino acids. Germline V CDR1 and CDR2: MGHRA, YSYEKL. The CDR3 reads CASSPLGQLFNTIYF. The CDR3 DNA reads as TGCGCCAGCAGCCCCTTGGGACAGCTTTTTAACACCATATATTTT.

The table lists this clonotype with many counts. The chain uses TRBV9 and TRBJ2-2, with a possible D match to TRBD1 (6 bases). Germline V gene data show CDR1 as SGDLS and CDR2 as YYNGEE. This CDR3 has 13 amino acids. V dropped 7 bases and J dropped 1 base, with 8 bases sitting between them. CDR3 DNA sequence: TGTGCCAGCGGGGGACAGAACACCGGGGAGCTGTTTTTT. Protein: CASGGQNTGELFF.

This clonotype was seen at least ten times. V and J are TRBV11-3 and TRBJ2-1, with D unresolved. Germline CDR1 is SGHNT and CDR2 is YENEEA. The CDR3 runs to 14 residues. V shed 3 bases and J shed 8 bases, with 14 bases lying between them. CDR3 coding DNA: TGTGCCAGCAGCTTGATCGGTGACGAACATGAGCAGTTCTTC. As protein: CASSLIGDEHEQFF.

The V call is TRBV11-3, the J call TRBJ2-1, with a weak D call TRBD2 (6 bases). CDR3 length equals 15 residues. Trimming cost V 0 bases and J 3 bases, with 9 bases left between them. The germline V gene encodes CDR1 SGHNT and CDR2 YENEEA. CDR3 loop: CASSLEGGGYNEQFF. CDR3 bases: TGTGCCAGCAGCTTAGAGGGAGGTGGCTACAATGAGCAGTTCTTC.

This sequence joins TRBV7-9 and TRBJ2-1, with unresolved D. Germline-derived CDR1 and CDR2 are SEHNR and FQNEAQ (reference sequence). The V end lost 1 base, the J end lost 9 bases, and 10 bases lay between the germline ends. This CDR3 has 13 amino acids. CDR3 in amino acids: CASSLVVPSEQFF. Written as DNA, the CDR3 is TGTGCCAGCAGCTTAGTTGTGCCTAGTGAGCAGTTCTTC.

On this clonotype itself: A clone one base away is much larger, so this may be a read error. The J gene is TRBJ2-5, the V gene TRBV5-1; D may be TRBD1 or TRBD2 (5 bases each). Germline V CDR1 and CDR2: SGHRS, YFSETQ. The CDR3 extends over 15 amino acids. Between the trimmed V and J ends, which lost 3 bases and 2 bases, there was a span of 14 bases. CDR3 residues: CASSSRGIPQETQYF. DNA for the CDR3: TGCGCCAGCAGCTCCCGGGGCATTCCTCAAGAGACCCAGTACTTC.

This clonotype was observed many times. The V call is TRBV6-2 or TRBV6-3, the J call TRBJ2-7; 7 bases are a match to TRBD1. V lost 6 bases and J lost 0; bases outside the gene matches: 8. The V gene's germline CDR1 is MNHEY and CDR2 SVGEGT. This CDR3 contains 15 residues. The DNA of the CDR3 is TGTGCCAGCAGATCGGACAGGTTCTTCTCCTACGAGCAGTACTTC. This translates into CASRSDRFFSYEQYF.

This clonotype occurred many times. The chain uses TRBV27 and TRBJ2-5; 7 positions match TRBD2. The CDR3 contains 16 residues. V shed 0 bases and J 5 bases; nucleotides not matched to a gene: 9. Germline CDR1 reads MNHEY; CDR2 reads SMNVEV (reference sequence). The CDR3 protein is CASSLSLLRGGETQYF. Here the CDR3 DNA reads TGTGCCAGCAGTTTATCGCTCCTTAGGGGAGGGGAGACCCAGTACTTC.

This clonotype was counted many times. The junction shows a germline mismatch at one end, possibly a read error. V gene TRBV5-1 combines with J gene TRBJ2-3, with 9 bases matching TRBD1. This CDR3 spans 15 amino acids. Germline CDR1 SGHRS, CDR2 YFSETQ. CDR3 region: CVSSLAGTGSDTQYF. The CDR3 region has the DNA TGCGTCAGCAGCTTGGCCGGGACAGGGTCAGATACGCAGTATTTT. Looking up the rest from reference TRBV5-1 and TRBJ2-3 gives the full variable domain: KAGVTQTPRYLIKTRGQQVTLSCSPISGHRSVSWYQQTPGQGLQFLFEYFSETQRNKGNFPGRFSGRQFSNSRSEMNVSTLELGDSALYLCVSSLAGTGSDTQYFGPGTRLTVL.

This clonotype was recorded at least ten times. The gene calls are TRBV5-6 and TRBJ2-7, with D possibly matching TRBD1 (6 bases). V was shortened by 0 bases and J by 5 bases, with 12 bases between the two germline ends. This CDR3 has 14 amino acids. CDR1 and CDR2 (germline): SGHDT, YYEEEE. The CDR3 DNA sequence: TGTGCCAGCAGCTTGGGCAGGGGCTTTGACGAGCAGTACTTC. It codes for CASSLGRGFDEQYF.

This clonotype was counted ten times or more. DNA of the CDR3: TGCGCCAGCAGCTTTTTGACGGGAGGGGCAGATACGCAGTATTTT. Its translation is CASSFLTGGADTQYF. The chain combines TRBV5-1 with TRBJ2-3; 8 nucleotides align to TRBD2. CDR3 length: 15 residues. The germline CDR1 and CDR2 sequences are SGHRS and YFSETQ. Losses at the gene ends were 2 bases for V and 4 bases for J; bases not matched to a gene: 6. Filled out from reference TRBV5-1 and TRBJ2-3, the complete variable domain reads KAGVTQTPRYLIKTRGQQVTLSCSPISGHRSVSWYQQTPGQGLQFLFEYFSETQRNKGNFPGRFSGRQFSNSRSEMNVSTLELGDSALYLCASSFLTGGADTQYFGPGTRLTVL.

This clonotype occurred many times. The chain is built from TRBV19 and TRBJ2-1, with 12 positions matching TRBD2. The trim removed 6 bases at V and 9 bases at J, leaving 9 bases unmatched. Germline V gives CDR1 LNHDA, CDR2 SQIVND (reference sequence). There are 15 residues in the CDR3. The CDR3 region has the DNA TGTGCCAGTAGGTCTAGCGGGAGGGCCCTCGGTGAGCAGTTCTTC. Translated: CASRSSGRALGEQFF.

This chain links TRBV9 with TRBJ2-7; 9 bases match TRBD2. CDR3 size: 16 residues. V dropped 4 bases and J dropped 2; count of bases not matched to a gene: 10. Germline lookup yields CDR1 SGDLS and CDR2 YYNGEE. This CDR3 reads CASSPSGGIGTYEQYF. For the CDR3, the DNA is TGTGCCAGCAGCCCAAGCGGGGGGATCGGGACCTACGAGCAGTACTTC.

This clonotype was picked up many times. The chain is built from TRBV3-1 and TRBJ1-2, with D perhaps matching TRBD1 (5 bases). The V gene lost 2 bases and the J gene lost 8 bases, with 12 bases spanning the gap. From germline, CDR1 is LGHDT and CDR2 YNNKEL (reference sequence). CDR3 length equals 13 residues. The CDR3 DNA is TGTGCCAGCAGCCAACAGGCCTGGGGGGGCTACACCTTC. Translation: CASSQQAWGGYTF. Drawing the rest from reference TRBV3-1 and TRBJ1-2, the complete variable domain is DTAVSQTPKYLVTQMGNDKSIKCEQNLGHDTMYWYKQDSKKFLKIMFSYNNKELIINETVPNRFSPKSPDKAHLNLHINSLELGDSAVYFCASSQQAWGGYTFGSGTRLTVV.

This clonotype was seen a handful of times. This could be a read error, since a much larger clone is one nucleotide away. The chain couples TRBV20-1 to TRBJ1-1; no definite D call. Germline lookup yields CDR1 DFQATT and CDR2 SNEGSKA (reference sequence). The CDR3 consists of 12 residues. V lost 5 bases, J lost 5 bases, and 12 bases lay in between. The CDR3 nucleotides read TGCAGTGCTCACAACCTGGGGACTGAAGCTTTCTTT. Protein: CSAHNLGTEAFF.

This clonotype was seen only a few times. The rearrangement uses TRBV2 and TRBJ1-5; maybe TRBD1 (6 bases). Trimming shortened V by 5 bases and J by 0 bases, and 20 bases separated the two germline ends. The CDR3 loop spans 18 amino acids. Germline V CDR1 and CDR2: SNHLY, FYNNEI. This CDR3 is CASSPRTVGASSNQPQHF. CDR3 nucleotide sequence: TGTGCCAGCAGTCCACGGACAGTTGGGGCTAGTAGCAATCAGCCCCAGCATTTT.

Ten or more counts support this clonotype. DNA for the CDR3: TGTGCCAGCAGCGTAGCGTCGGGGGGCTTTGAGACCCAGTACTTC. This sequence encodes CASSVASGGFETQYF. The chain is built from TRBV9 and TRBJ2-5; a weak D match, TRBD2 (7 bases). Germline loops: CDR1 SGDLS, CDR2 YYNGEE. V lost 0 bases to trimming and J lost 5 bases, with 14 bases between them. The CDR3 sequence is 15 residues long.

Ten or more counts support this clonotype. The chain combines TRBV14 with TRBJ2-3, with 9 bases aligning to TRBD2. The CDR3 sequence is 15 residues long. The J segment lost 0 bases and the V segment lost 4 bases, leaving 2 bases of the junction unmatched. Germline-derived CDR1 and CDR2 are SGHDN and FVKESK. The CDR3: CASSPTSGSTDTQYF. DNA for the CDR3: TGTGCCAGCAGCCCTACTAGCGGGAGCACAGATACGCAGTATTTT.

This clonotype came up many times. The chain combines TRBV4-1 with TRBJ2-3, with D unresolved. The germline V gene encodes CDR1 MGHRA and CDR2 YSYEKL. This CDR3 has 14 residues. With 6 bases removed from V and 2 bases from J, the gap between germline ends came to 12 bases. CDR3 DNA: TGCGCCAGCAGTCTCGTAGTCGCCACAGATACGCAGTATTTT. Translation gives CASSLVVATDTQYF.

This clonotype was seen repeatedly, ten times or more. The chain has TRBV2 and TRBJ2-3, with a weak D call TRBD1 (6 bases). Germline loops: CDR1 SNHLY, CDR2 FYNNEI. V lost 7 bases to trimming and J lost 3 bases, with 11 bases between them. This CDR3 region has 13 residues. The CDR3 sequence: CASKDTGTDTQYF. In DNA form, the CDR3 reads TGTGCCAGCAAGGATACAGGGACAGATACGCAGTATTTT.

This clonotype was observed at least ten times. The chain recombines TRBV28 with TRBJ2-7; possible D gene TRBD1, 5 bases. From germline, CDR1 is MDHEN and CDR2 SYDVKM. This CDR3 has 12 amino acids. The V gene lost 6 bases and the J gene lost 3 bases, with 9 bases spanning the gap. The CDR3 region has the DNA TGTGCCAGCAGGGAACAGGTCTACGAGCAGTACTTC. Its translation is CASREQVYEQYF.

This clonotype was detected many times. This chain joins TRBV5-6 and TRBJ2-2, with TRBD2 as a possible D gene (6 bases). The germline V gene has CDR1 SGHDT and CDR2 YYEEEE. This CDR3 has 15 amino acids. V lost 1 base to trimming and J lost 4 bases, with 11 bases between them. CDR3 residues: CASSLPGETTGELFF. CDR3 DNA: TGTGCCAGCAGCTTGCCGGGAGAGACCACCGGGGAGCTGTTTTTT.

This clonotype was counted many times. The chain has TRBV7-6 and TRBJ2-1, with 13 nucleotides matching TRBD2. V gave up 2 bases and J gave up 7 bases; unmatched junction bases: 5. The CDR3 length is 16 residues. The germline V gene encodes CDR1 SGHVS and CDR2 FNYEAQ. The CDR3 spells CASSLTSGRAGNEQFF. As DNA, the CDR3 is TGTGCCAGCAGCTTAACTAGCGGGAGGGCCGGTAATGAGCAGTTCTTC. Full variable domain (missing parts from reference TRBV7-6 and TRBJ2-1): GAGVSQSPRYKVTKRGQDVALRCDPISGHVSLYWYRQALGQGPEFLTYFNYEAQQDKSGLPNDRFSAERPEGSISTLTIQRTEQRDSAMYRCASSLTSGRAGNEQFFGPGTRLTVL.

This clonotype was recorded many times. The CDR3 spells CASSFGPSLLAESAKNIQYF. As DNA, the CDR3 is TGTGCCAGCAGCTTCGGGCCGTCTTTGCTAGCGGAGTCAGCCAAAAACATTCAGTACTTC. This sequence joins TRBV7-9 and TRBJ2-4; 7 bases map to TRBD2. Germline assignment: CDR1 SEHNR and CDR2 FQNEAQ (reference sequence). Germline trimming cut 3 bases from V and 0 bases from J; bases unmatched to any gene: 17. CDR3 size: 20 residues.

This clonotype was counted ten times or more. The chain uses TRBV5-5 and TRBJ2-2; D is unclear. The CDR3 loop spans 14 amino acids. V lost 2 bases and J lost 4, with 9 bases in between. CDR1 is SGHKS and CDR2 is YYEKEE in the germline V gene (reference sequence). CDR3: CASSFPRTTGELFF. CDR3 DNA: TGTGCCAGCAGCTTTCCTCGCACCACCGGGGAGCTGTTTTTT.

This clonotype is termed medium-sized (0.01 to 0.1%). The chain's CDR3 is CASSRGTEAFF. CDR3 in DNA: TGTGCCAGCAGCCGAGGGACTGAAGCTTTCTTT. The chain joins TRBV9 to TRBJ1-1; no definite D call. The CDR3 is 11 amino acids. Trimming left V 4 bases short and J 5 bases short, with 6 bases between. Germline V gives CDR1 SGDLS, CDR2 YYNGEE.